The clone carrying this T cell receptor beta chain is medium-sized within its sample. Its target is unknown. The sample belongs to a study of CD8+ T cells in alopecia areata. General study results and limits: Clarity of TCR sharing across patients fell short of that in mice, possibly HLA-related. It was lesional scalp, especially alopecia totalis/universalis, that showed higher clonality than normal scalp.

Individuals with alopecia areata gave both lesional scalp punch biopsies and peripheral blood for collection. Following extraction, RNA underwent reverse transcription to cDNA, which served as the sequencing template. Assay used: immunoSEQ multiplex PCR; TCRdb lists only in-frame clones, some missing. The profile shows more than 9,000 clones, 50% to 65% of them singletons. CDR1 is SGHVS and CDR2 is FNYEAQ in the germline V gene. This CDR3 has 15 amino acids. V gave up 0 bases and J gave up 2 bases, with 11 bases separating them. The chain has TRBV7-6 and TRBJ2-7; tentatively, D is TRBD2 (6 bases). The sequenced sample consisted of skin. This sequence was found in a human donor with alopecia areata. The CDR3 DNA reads TGTGCCAGCAGCTTAGCGCCTAGCGTGGCCTACGAGCAGTACTTC. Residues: CASSLAPSVAYEQYF.